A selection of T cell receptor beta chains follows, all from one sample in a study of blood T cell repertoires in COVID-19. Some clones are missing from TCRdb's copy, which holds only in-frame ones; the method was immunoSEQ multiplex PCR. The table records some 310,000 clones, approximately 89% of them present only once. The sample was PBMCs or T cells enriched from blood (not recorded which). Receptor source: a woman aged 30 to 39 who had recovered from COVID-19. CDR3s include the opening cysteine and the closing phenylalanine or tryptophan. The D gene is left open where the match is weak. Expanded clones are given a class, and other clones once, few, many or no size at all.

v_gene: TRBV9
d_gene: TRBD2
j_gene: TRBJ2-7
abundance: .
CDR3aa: CASSVGSGGPYEQYF
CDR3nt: TGTGCCAGCAGCGTTGGGTCGGGAGGACCCTACGAGCAGTACTTC

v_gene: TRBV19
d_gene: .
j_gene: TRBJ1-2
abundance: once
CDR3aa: CASTPGGLLTNYGYTF
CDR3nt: TGTGCCAGTACCCCGGGCGGACTCCTGACTAACTATGGCTACACCTTC

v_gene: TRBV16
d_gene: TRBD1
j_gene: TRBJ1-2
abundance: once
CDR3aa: CASSQSGQGLYGYTF
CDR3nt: TGTGCCAGCAGCCAATCCGGACAGGGCCTCTATGGCTACACCTTC

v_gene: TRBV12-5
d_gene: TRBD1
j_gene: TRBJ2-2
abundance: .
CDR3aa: CASEQRDRGNTGELFF
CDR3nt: TGTGCTAGTGAGCAACGGGACAGGGGGAACACCGGGGAGCTGTTTTTT

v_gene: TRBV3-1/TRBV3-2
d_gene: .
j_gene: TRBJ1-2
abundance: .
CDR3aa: CASSPLPQGRYGYTF
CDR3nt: TGTGCCAGCAGCCCCCTCCCCCAGGGAAGATATGGCTACACCTTC

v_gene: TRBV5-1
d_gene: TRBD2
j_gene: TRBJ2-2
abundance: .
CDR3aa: CASRTDGGRDTGELFF
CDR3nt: TGCGCCAGCAGAACCGACGGCGGGAGGGACACCGGGGAGCTGTTTTTT

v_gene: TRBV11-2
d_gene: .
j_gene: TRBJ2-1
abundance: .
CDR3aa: CASSFSPSGMFNEQFF
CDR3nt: TGTGCCAGCAGCTTTTCCCCTTCGGGAATGTTCAATGAGCAGTTCTTC

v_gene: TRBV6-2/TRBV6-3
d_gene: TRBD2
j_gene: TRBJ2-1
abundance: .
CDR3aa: CASSYHGVAGENNEQFF
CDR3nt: TGTGCCAGCAGTTACCACGGAGTAGCGGGGGAAAACAATGAGCAGTTCTTC

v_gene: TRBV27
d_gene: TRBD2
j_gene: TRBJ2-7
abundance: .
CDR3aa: CASSKLAGAWWYEQYF
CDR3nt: TGTGCCAGCAGCAAACTAGCGGGAGCATGGTGGTACGAGCAGTACTTC

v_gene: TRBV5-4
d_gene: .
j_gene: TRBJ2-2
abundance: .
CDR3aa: CASSSTQGYGELFF
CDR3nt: TGTGCCAGCAGCTCAACACAGGGTTACGGGGAGCTGTTTTTT

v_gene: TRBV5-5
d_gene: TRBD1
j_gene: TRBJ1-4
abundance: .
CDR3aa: CASSFTGANNEKLFF
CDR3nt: TGTGCCAGCAGCTTTACAGGGGCGAACAATGAAAAACTGTTTTTT

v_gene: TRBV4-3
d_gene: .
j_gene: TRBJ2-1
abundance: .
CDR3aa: CASSQDLPVEQFF
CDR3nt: TGCGCCAGCAGCCAAGACTTACCGGTAGAGCAGTTCTTC

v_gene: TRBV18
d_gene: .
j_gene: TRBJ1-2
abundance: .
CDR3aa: CASSPSHRDYGYTF
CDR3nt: TGTGCCAGCTCACCATCTCACAGGGACTATGGCTACACCTTC

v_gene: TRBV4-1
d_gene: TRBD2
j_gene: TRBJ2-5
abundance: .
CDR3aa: CASSQVGRRPGGETQYF
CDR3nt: TGCGCCAGCAGCCAAGTCGGAAGGAGACCGGGAGGGGAGACCCAGTACTTC

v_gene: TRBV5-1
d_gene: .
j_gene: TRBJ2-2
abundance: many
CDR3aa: CASTPRIGGTATGELFF
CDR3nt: TGCGCCAGCACTCCCCGGATCGGGGGTACGGCGACCGGGGAGCTGTTTTTT

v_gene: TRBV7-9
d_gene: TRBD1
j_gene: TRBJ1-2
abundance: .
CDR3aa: CASSSGTGNYGYTF
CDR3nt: TGTGCCAGCAGCAGCGGGACAGGAAACTATGGCTACACCTTC

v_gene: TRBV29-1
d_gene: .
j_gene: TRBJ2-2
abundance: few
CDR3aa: CSAQRAGTENTGELFF
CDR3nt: TGCAGCGCACAAAGAGCCGGGACTGAAAACACCGGGGAGCTGTTTTTT

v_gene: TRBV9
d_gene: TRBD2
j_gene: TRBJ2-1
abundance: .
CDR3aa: CASSVGGGTSGKYNEQFF
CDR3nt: TGTGCCAGCAGCGTAGGGGGAGGGACTAGCGGGAAATACAATGAGCAGTTCTTC

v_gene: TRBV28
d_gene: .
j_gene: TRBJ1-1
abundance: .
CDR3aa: CASSPGSFDTEAFF
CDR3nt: TGTGCCAGCAGCCCAGGGTCTTTCGACACTGAAGCTTTCTTT

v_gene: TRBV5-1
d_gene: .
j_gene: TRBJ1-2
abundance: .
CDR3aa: CASSDTRGGDGYTF
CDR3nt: TGCGCCAGCAGCGACACCCGGGGGGGGGATGGCTACACCTTC

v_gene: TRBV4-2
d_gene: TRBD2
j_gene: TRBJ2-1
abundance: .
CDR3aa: CASSHRGSGSTDEQFF
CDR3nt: TGTGCCAGCAGCCACAGGGGTAGCGGGAGTACGGATGAGCAGTTCTTC

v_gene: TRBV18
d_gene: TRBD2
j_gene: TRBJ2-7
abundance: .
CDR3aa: CASSPTTSGKYEQYF
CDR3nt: TGTGCCAGCTCACCAACGACTAGCGGGAAGTACGAGCAGTACTTC

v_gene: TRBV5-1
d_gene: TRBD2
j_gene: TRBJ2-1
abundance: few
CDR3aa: CASSLALASGHNEQFF
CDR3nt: TGCGCCAGCAGCTTGGCTTTGGCTAGCGGCCACAATGAGCAGTTCTTC

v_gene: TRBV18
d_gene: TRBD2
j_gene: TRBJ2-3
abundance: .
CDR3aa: CASSPLMWLAGGTDTQYF
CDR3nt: TGTGCCAGCTCACCCCTCATGTGGCTAGCGGGAGGCACAGATACGCAGTATTTT

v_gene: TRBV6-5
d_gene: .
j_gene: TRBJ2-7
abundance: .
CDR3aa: CASSYSYSGVDYEQYF
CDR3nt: TGTGCCAGCAGTTACTCTTACTCGGGAGTGGACTACGAGCAGTACTTC

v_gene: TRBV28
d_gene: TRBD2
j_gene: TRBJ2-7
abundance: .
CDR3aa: CASSLAGGLYEQYF
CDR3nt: TGTGCCAGCAGTCTAGCGGGAGGGCTTTACGAGCAGTACTTC

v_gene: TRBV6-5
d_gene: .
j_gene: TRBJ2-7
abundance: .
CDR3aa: CASSYSFSFSYEQYF
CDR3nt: TGTGCCAGCAGTTACTCGTTTTCCTTCTCCTACGAGCAGTACTTC

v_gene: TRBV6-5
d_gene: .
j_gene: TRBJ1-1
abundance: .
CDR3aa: CASYRIEAFF
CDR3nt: TGTGCCAGCTACAGGATTGAAGCTTTCTTT

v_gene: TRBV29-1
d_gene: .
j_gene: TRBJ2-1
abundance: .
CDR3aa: CSVGRDSYNEQFF
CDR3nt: TGCAGCGTTGGCAGGGACTCCTACAATGAGCAGTTCTTC

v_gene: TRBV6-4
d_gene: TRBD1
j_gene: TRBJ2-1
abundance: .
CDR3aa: CASSPQGVSLLNEQFF
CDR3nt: TGTGCCAGCAGTCCCCAGGGGGTGTCTTTATTAAATGAGCAGTTCTTC

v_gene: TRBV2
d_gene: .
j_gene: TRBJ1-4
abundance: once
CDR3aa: CASRAPNEKLFF
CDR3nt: TGTGCCAGCAGAGCCCCTAATGAAAAACTGTTTTTT

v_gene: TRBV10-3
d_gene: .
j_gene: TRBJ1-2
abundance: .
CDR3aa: CAISEGASNYGYTF
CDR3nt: TGTGCCATCAGTGAGGGGGCCTCTAACTATGGCTACACCTTC

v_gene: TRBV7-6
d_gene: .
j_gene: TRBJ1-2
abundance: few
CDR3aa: CASSSGDPQGNGYTF
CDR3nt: TGTGCCAGCAGCTCTGGGGACCCACAGGGAAATGGCTACACCTTC

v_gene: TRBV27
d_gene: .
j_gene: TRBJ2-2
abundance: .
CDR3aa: CASSLAENTGELFF
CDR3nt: TGTGCCAGCAGTTTAGCGGAGAACACCGGGGAGCTGTTTTTT

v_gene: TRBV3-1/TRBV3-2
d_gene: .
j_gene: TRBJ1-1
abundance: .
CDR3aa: CASSQDHGGRQNTEAFF
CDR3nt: TGTGCCAGCAGCCAAGATCATGGGGGGAGGCAGAACACTGAAGCTTTCTTT

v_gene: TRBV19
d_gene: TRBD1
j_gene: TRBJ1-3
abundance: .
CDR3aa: CASSLRRTGTGGSNTIYF
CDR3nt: TGTGCCAGTAGTTTACGCCGCACCGGGACAGGGGGCTCGAACACCATATATTTT

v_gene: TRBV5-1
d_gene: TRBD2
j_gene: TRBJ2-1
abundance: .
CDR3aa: CASSIWTSGRSHEQFF
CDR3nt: TGCGCCAGCAGCATTTGGACTAGCGGGAGATCACATGAGCAGTTCTTC

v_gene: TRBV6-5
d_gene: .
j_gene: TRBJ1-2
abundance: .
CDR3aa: CASSYSAPNYGYTF
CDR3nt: TGTGCCAGCAGTTACTCGGCACCTAACTATGGCTACACCTTC

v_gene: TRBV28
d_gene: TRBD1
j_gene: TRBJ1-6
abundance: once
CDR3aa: CASRVHWGTDYNSPLHF
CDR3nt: TGTGCCAGCAGAGTCCATTGGGGGACAGACTATAATTCACCCCTCCACTTT

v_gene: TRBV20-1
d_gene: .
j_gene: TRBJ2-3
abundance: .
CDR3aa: CSASRGGLDTQYF
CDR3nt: TGCAGTGCGAGTCGTGGGGGGTTGGATACGCAGTATTTT

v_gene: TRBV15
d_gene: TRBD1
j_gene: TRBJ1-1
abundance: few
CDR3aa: CATSRLGLAGGLTEAFF
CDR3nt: TGTGCCACCAGCAGATTGGGGTTAGCAGGGGGCCTGACTGAAGCTTTCTTT